One sample yielded the 14 T cell receptor beta chains listed below, sequenced in a study of cytomegalovirus exposure and HLA in healthy donors. A multiplex PCR was run with 60 Vbeta primers and 13 Jbeta primers. Sequencing used immunoSEQ multiplex PCR; TCRdb keeps in-frame clones, though not all of them. The sample carries under 110,000 clones, roughly 80% recorded once. Specimen: PBMCs. The receptors come from a man aged 40-49 years in good health and CMV-seronegative.

This clone was seen a handful of times. The chain combines TRBV5-1 with TRBJ1-4, with D maybe TRBD1 (6 bases). From germline, CDR1 is SGHRS and CDR2 YFSETQ. V lost 7 bases and J lost 7, with 17 bases in between. This CDR3 spans 14 amino acids. The CDR3 DNA sequence: TGCGCCAGCCGTCCGGGGGGGGGCGTTGAAAAACTGTTTTTT. Translation: CASRPGGGVEKLFF.

The rearrangement joins TRBV21-1 to TRBJ1-1. TRBV21-1 is a pseudogene segment. This CDR3 has 15 residues. CDR3 in amino acids: CASSMRAEKNTEAFF. CDR3 in DNA: TGTGCCAGCAGCATGAGGGCAGAAAAGAACACTGAAGCTTTCTTT.

This chain uses TRBV5-4 with TRBJ1-2; the D gene is possibly TRBD1 (6 bases). The CDR3 has 15 amino acids. CDR1 is SGHNT, CDR2 YYREEE, per germline (reference sequence). V was shortened by 6 bases and J by 7 bases, with 22 bases between the two germline ends. CDR3 sequence reads: CASKPWGPGSSGYTF. CDR3 DNA sequence: TGTGCCAGCAAACCCTGGGGGCCAGGGAGCTCTGGCTACACCTTC.

The gene calls are TRBV11-2 and TRBJ2-7, with D perhaps TRBD1 (5 bases). The germline gives CDR1 SGHAT, CDR2 FQNNGV. CDR3 size: 14 residues. With 0 bases removed from V and 6 bases from J, the gap between germline ends came to 12 bases. The CDR3 DNA is TGTGCCAGCAGCTTAGATAAGGGGCCCCGCGAGCAGTACGTC. Amino acids: CASSLDKGPREQYV.

A few counts support this clone. V and J are TRBV18 and TRBJ1-1; 7 bases are a match to TRBD1. The CDR3 covers 16 residues. CDR1 and CDR2 from the germline V gene are KGHSH and LQKENI. V was clipped by 5 bases and J by 0 bases; unmatched bases: 9. The CDR3 loop is CASSTGQAAMNTEAFF. The CDR3 DNA follows: TGTGCCAGCTCAACAGGACAGGCAGCGATGAACACTGAAGCTTTCTTT.

The rearrangement links TRBV19 to TRBJ2-7, with TRBD2 identical over 8 bases. With V trimmed by 5 bases and J by 2 bases, 5 bases remained unmatched. The CDR3 runs to 14 residues. Germline V CDR1 and CDR2: LNHDA, SQIVND (reference sequence). CDR3 amino acids: CASSGGGRPYEQYF. CDR3 DNA: TGTGCCAGTAGTGGGGGCGGGAGGCCCTACGAGCAGTACTTC.

This chain joins TRBV5-1 and TRBJ1-4; TRBD1 is a possible D gene (5 bases). The CDR3 covers 15 residues. Germline-derived CDR1 and CDR2 are SGHRS and YFSETQ. The V end was cut by 5 bases, the J end by 4 bases, with 15 bases between. The CDR3 coding sequence is TGCGCCAGCAGACATGGGGGGTCGAGTAATGAAAAACTGTTTTTT. Its protein product is CASRHGGSSNEKLFF. Variable domain in full (rest from reference TRBV5-1 and TRBJ1-4): KAGVTQTPRYLIKTRGQQVTLSCSPISGHRSVSWYQQTPGQGLQFLFEYFSETQRNKGNFPGRFSGRQFSNSRSEMNVSTLELGDSALYLCASRHGGSSNEKLFFGSGTQLSVL.

There are a few counts of this clone. V and J are TRBV23-1 and TRBJ1-4; D is ambiguous. TRBV23-1 is filed as an ORF, its function uncertain. The CDR3 contains 16 residues. Trimming left V 0 bases short and J 0 bases short, with 8 bases between. The CDR3 region has the DNA TGCGCCAGCAGTCAATCGTACGGGGCAACTAATGAAAAACTGTTTTTT. Protein sequence: CASSQSYGATNEKLFF.

CDR3 sequence reads: CATWQVFTEAFF. The CDR3 DNA follows: TGTGCCACCTGGCAGGTATTTACTGAAGCTTTCTTT. The chain couples TRBV6-1 to TRBJ1-1, with D unclear. V shed 10 bases and J shed 5 bases, with 14 bases lying between them. CDR3 size: 12 residues. CDR1 and CDR2 from the germline V gene are MNHNS and SASEGT.

The chain is built from TRBV19 and TRBJ2-2; 12 nucleotides line up with TRBD2. The CDR3 has 16 amino acids. From germline, CDR1 is LNHDA and CDR2 SQIVND (reference sequence). With 3 bases clipped from V and 7 bases from J, the junction kept 6 bases outside the gene matches. The DNA for the CDR3 is TGTGCCAGTAGTATTCTAGCGGGGGGGCATCACGGGGAGCTGTTTTTT. It codes for CASSILAGGHHGELFF.

The chain uses TRBV6-4 and TRBJ2-1; 9 bases match TRBD2. This CDR3 is built from 14 residues. Germline CDR1 reads MRHNA; CDR2 reads SNTAGT. V dropped 7 bases and J dropped 5; count of bases not matched to a gene: 6. The CDR3 DNA reads as TGTGCCAGCAAGGGGCTAGCGGGGAACAATGAGCAGTTCTTC. Protein product: CASKGLAGNNEQFF.

This chain joins TRBV6-1 and TRBJ1-5; a weak D match, TRBD1 (6 bases). CDR1 is MNHNS, CDR2 SASEGT, per germline. V lost 4 bases to trimming and J lost 4 bases, with 11 bases between them. The CDR3 consists of 14 residues. Here the CDR3 reads CASSVVGGNQPQHF. In DNA form, the CDR3 reads TGTGCCAGCAGTGTTGTAGGGGGAAATCAGCCCCAGCATTTT.

This chain uses TRBV5-1 with TRBJ1-1, with a weak D call TRBD1 (6 bases). CDR1 and CDR2 (germline): SGHRS, YFSETQ. V lost 1 base and J lost 1, with 8 bases in between. The CDR3 is 14 residues long. The DNA of the CDR3 is TGCGCCAGCAGCTTGAGAGGGGGGAACACTGAAGCTTTCTTT. Its protein product is CASSLRGGNTEAFF. The entire variable domain, with the rest obtained from reference TRBV5-1 and TRBJ1-1, is as follows: KAGVTQTPRYLIKTRGQQVTLSCSPISGHRSVSWYQQTPGQGLQFLFEYFSETQRNKGNFPGRFSGRQFSNSRSEMNVSTLELGDSALYLCASSLRGGNTEAFFGQGTRLTVV.

The chain links TRBV7-8 to TRBJ1-2, with no clear D. Per germline, CDR1 SGHVS and CDR2 FQNEAQ. Trimming stripped 6 bases from V and 4 bases from J, with 18 bases between. The CDR3 has 15 residues. CDR3: CASSRRAAGVYGYTF. CDR3 DNA sequence: TGTGCCAGCAGTCGAAGGGCGGCGGGCGTCTATGGCTACACCTTC. Combining the CDR3 with reference TRBV7-8 and TRBJ1-2 gives the whole variable domain GAGVSQSPRYKVAKRGQDVALRCDPISGHVSLFWYQQALGQGPEFLTYFQNEAQLDKSGLPSDRFFAERPEGSVSTLKIQRTQQEDSAVYLCASSRRAAGVYGYTFGSGTRLTVV.